This is a list of T cell receptor beta chains from one sample in a study of T cell repertoires in cytomegalovirus infection. MiXCR was run by TCRdb on the reads, yielding one entry per CDR3 protein. The sample gives fewer than 550,000 distinct CDR3 sequences, about 15% of which show up once; about 24% is in the top ten. Specimen: CD8+ T cells from PBMCs. The receptors were gathered from a human donor in good health (CMV status not recorded). Some clones in this sample may be carry-over from other donors' samples. CDR3s include the opening cysteine and the closing phenylalanine or tryptophan. The D gene is left open where the match is weak. Size is stated for part of the rows, as once, few or many counts, or as a class when the clone is expanded.

size: many; V: TRBV7-9; D: TRBD1; J: TRBJ1-2; CDR3: CASSGVGQPYGYTF; DNA: TGTGCCAGCAGCGGGGTGGGACAGCCCTATGGCTACACCTTC
size: many; V: TRBV7-9; D: -; J: TRBJ2-7; CDR3: CASSLGYGAALTYEQYF; DNA: TGTGCCAGCAGCTTAGGTTACGGAGCTGCATTGACCTACGAGCAGTACTTC
size: -; V: TRBV7-9; D: -; J: TRBJ1-6; CDR3: CASSLISYNSPLHF; DNA: TGTGCCAGCAGCTTAATCAGCTATAATTCACCCCTCCACTTT
size: few; V: TRBV2; D: -; J: TRBJ1-2; CDR3: CASTPGGIYGYTF; DNA: TGTGCCAGCACCCCAGGAGGGATTTATGGCTACACCTTC
size: -; V: TRBV9; D: -; J: TRBJ2-7; CDR3: CASSPQDSYEQYF; DNA: TGTGCCAGCAGTCCACAGGACTCCTACGAGCAGTACTTC
size: many; V: TRBV7-9; D: -; J: TRBJ1-5; CDR3: CASSPKGPGEGPQHF; DNA: TGTGCCAGCAGCCCCAAAGGCCCGGGAGAAGGGCCCCAGCATTTT
size: -; V: TRBV12-3/TRBV12-4; D: -; J: TRBJ1-2; CDR3: CASSLNIFYGYTF; DNA: TGTGCCAGCAGTTTAAACATCTTCTATGGCTACACCTTC
size: many; V: TRBV7-3; D: -; J: TRBJ2-2; CDR3: CASSPSQGTGELFF; DNA: TGTGCCAGCAGCCCATCGCAGGGGACCGGGGAGCTGTTTTTT
size: many; V: TRBV7-8; D: -; J: TRBJ2-7; CDR3: CASSLVGRDRSYEQYF; DNA: TGTGCCAGCAGCTTAGTCGGCAGGGACCGCTCCTACGAGCAGTACTTC
size: many; V: TRBV12-3/TRBV12-4; D: -; J: TRBJ1-1; CDR3: CASSLTPGNTEAFF; DNA: TGTGCCAGCAGTTTAACCCCGGGGAACACTGAAGCTTTCTTT
size: many; V: TRBV12-3/TRBV12-4; D: -; J: TRBJ2-7; CDR3: CASSFSVTYEQYF; DNA: TGTGCCAGCAGTTTTTCGGTCACCTACGAGCAGTACTTC
size: many; V: TRBV7-2; D: -; J: TRBJ2-5; CDR3: CASSRGGGETQYF; DNA: TGTGCCAGCAGCCGGGGAGGCGGAGAGACCCAGTACTTC
size: -; V: TRBV3-1; D: -; J: TRBJ2-1; CDR3: CASSPRGGKSGEQFF; DNA: TGTGCCAGCTCCCCGAGGGGGGGCAAGAGTGGTGAGCAGTTCTTC
size: many; V: TRBV7-9; D: TRBD1; J: TRBJ1-6; CDR3: CASSEGQGGGSPLHF; DNA: TGTGCCAGCAGCGAGGGACAGGGTGGCGGTTCACCCCTCCACTTT
size: few; V: TRBV20-1; D: -; J: TRBJ2-1; CDR3: CSAPGDADFSYNEQFF; DNA: TGCAGTGCCCCGGGGGACGCGGATTTCTCCTACAATGAGCAGTTCTTC
size: many; V: TRBV29-1; D: TRBD2; J: TRBJ2-3; CDR3: CSVVIAGGRSDTQYF; DNA: TGCAGCGTTGTTATAGCGGGAGGAAGGTCAGATACGCAGTATTTT
size: many; V: TRBV7-9; D: -; J: TRBJ2-3; CDR3: CASSLLSRLGAPDTQYF; DNA: TGTGCCAGCAGCTTACTATCTCGACTTGGGGCCCCAGATACGCAGTATTTT
size: few; V: TRBV6-5; D: -; J: TRBJ1-5; CDR3: CASSATRPLNQPQHF; DNA: TGTGCCAGCAGTGCGACAAGGCCCCTAAATCAGCCCCAGCATTTT
size: many; V: TRBV11-2; D: TRBD2; J: TRBJ2-1; CDR3: CASSLLLGGGANEQFF; DNA: TGTGCCAGCAGCTTATTACTTGGCGGGGGGGCAAATGAGCAGTTCTTC
size: few; V: TRBV29-1; D: TRBD2; J: TRBJ2-7; CDR3: CSVSGTSGRKSYEQYF; DNA: TGCAGCGTTTCCGGGACTAGCGGGAGGAAGTCGTACGAGCAGTACTTC
size: many; V: TRBV6-5; D: TRBD2; J: TRBJ2-7; CDR3: CASSYSPSGTYEQYF; DNA: TGTGCCAGCAGTTACTCCCCTAGCGGGACCTACGAGCAGTACTTC
size: many; V: TRBV12-3/TRBV12-4; D: -; J: TRBJ2-1; CDR3: CASSLPNYNEQFF; DNA: TGTGCCAGCAGTTTGCCCAACTACAATGAGCAGTTCTTC
size: -; V: TRBV30; D: -; J: TRBJ2-7; CDR3: CALQGTHEQYF; DNA: TGTGCCTTGCAAGGGACGCACGAGCAGTACTTC
size: few; V: TRBV6-6; D: TRBD2; J: TRBJ2-2; CDR3: CASSLQLAGAANTGELFF; DNA: TGTGCCAGCAGTTTGCAACTAGCGGGGGCCGCGAACACCGGGGAGCTGTTTTTT
size: many; V: TRBV19; D: TRBD1; J: TRBJ1-5; CDR3: CASSAGTGGFGQPQHF; DNA: TGTGCCAGTAGCGCCGGGACAGGGGGCTTTGGTCAGCCCCAGCATTTT
size: few; V: TRBV24-1; D: TRBD1; J: TRBJ1-1; CDR3: CATSEPGQHTEAFF; DNA: TGTGCCACCAGTGAGCCGGGACAGCACACTGAAGCTTTCTTT
size: many; V: TRBV28; D: TRBD2; J: TRBJ2-3; CDR3: CASSLSELAGAHTDTQYF; DNA: TGTGCCAGCAGTTTATCAGAACTAGCGGGAGCCCACACAGATACGCAGTATTTT
size: many; V: TRBV7-3; D: -; J: TRBJ1-1; CDR3: CASSSNRATEAFF; DNA: TGTGCCAGCAGCTCTAACCGGGCCACGGAAGCTTTCTTT
size: many; V: TRBV27; D: TRBD1; J: TRBJ1-2; CDR3: CASSQTGGHGYTF; DNA: TGTGCCAGCAGTCAAACAGGGGGGCATGGCTACACCTTC
size: many; V: TRBV7-9; D: TRBD2; J: TRBJ2-5; CDR3: CASSLGGRAPKMGQETQYF; DNA: TGTGCCAGCAGCTTAGGAGGGAGGGCTCCGAAGATGGGCCAAGAGACCCAGTACTTC
size: many; V: TRBV14; D: TRBD2; J: TRBJ2-7; CDR3: CASSHPGLPYEQYF; DNA: TGTGCCAGCAGCCATCCGGGACTACCCTACGAGCAGTACTTC
size: few; V: TRBV4-1; D: TRBD2; J: TRBJ2-1; CDR3: CASAKGAGGIYNEQFF; DNA: TGTGCCAGCGCTAAAGGGGCGGGAGGCATATACAATGAGCAGTTCTTC
size: few; V: TRBV7-7; D: -; J: TRBJ2-2; CDR3: CASSGYGPGELFF; DNA: TGTGCCAGCAGCGGCTACGGCCCCGGGGAGCTGTTTTTT
size: many; V: TRBV11-2; D: -; J: TRBJ2-7; CDR3: CASSLDLVGSYEQYF; DNA: TGTGCCAGCAGCTTAGATCTCGTAGGCTCCTACGAGCAGTACTTC
size: many; V: TRBV7-6; D: TRBD1; J: TRBJ2-1; CDR3: CASSLGTGERNDEQFF; DNA: TGTGCCAGCAGCCTGGGGACAGGGGAGAGGAACGATGAGCAGTTCTTC
size: -; V: TRBV5-1; D: -; J: TRBJ1-2; CDR3: CASSLAWGDNYGYTF; DNA: TGCGCCAGCAGCTTGGCATGGGGTGATAACTATGGCTACACCTTC
size: -; V: TRBV9; D: -; J: TRBJ2-1; CDR3: CASSVGPKGYNEQFF; DNA: TGTGCCAGCAGCGTGGGTCCCAAGGGCTACAATGAGCAGTTCTTC
size: few; V: TRBV2; D: -; J: TRBJ1-1; CDR3: CASSEKVLNTEAFF; DNA: TGTGCCAGCAGTGAGAAGGTTCTGAACACTGAAGCTTTCTTT
size: many; V: TRBV14; D: -; J: TRBJ2-7; CDR3: CASSQEWGGPYEQYF; DNA: TGTGCCAGCAGCCAAGAGTGGGGCGGACCCTACGAGCAGTACTTC
size: -; V: TRBV11-2; D: -; J: TRBJ2-1; CDR3: CASSPRRGGNEQFF; DNA: TGTGCCAGCAGCCCCCGGAGGGGGGGGAATGAGCAGTTCTTC
size: many; V: TRBV6-1; D: -; J: TRBJ1-5; CDR3: CASSLTGFSQPQHF; DNA: TGTGCCAGCAGCTTGACAGGTTTCAGTCAGCCCCAGCATTTT
size: -; V: TRBV6-1; D: TRBD2; J: TRBJ2-3; CDR3: CASSEAGLAGVSTDTQYF; DNA: TGTGCCAGCAGTGAAGCGGGGCTAGCGGGAGTAAGCACAGATACGCAGTATTTT
size: many; V: TRBV4-2; D: -; J: TRBJ2-1; CDR3: CASSQSGLYNEQFF; DNA: TGTGCCAGCAGCCAATCGGGGCTCTACAATGAGCAGTTCTTC
size: -; V: TRBV11-2; D: TRBD2; J: TRBJ2-1; CDR3: CASSRAGGEQFF; DNA: TGTGCCAGCAGCCGGGCGGGGGGTGAGCAGTTCTTC
size: many; V: TRBV7-6; D: -; J: TRBJ1-6; CDR3: CASSARPYNSPLHF; DNA: TGTGCCAGCAGCGCGAGGCCATATAATTCACCCCTCCACTTT
size: many; V: TRBV28; D: TRBD1; J: TRBJ2-2; CDR3: CASTRDSKLPNTGELFF; DNA: TGTGCCAGCACTCGGGACAGCAAACTACCGAACACCGGGGAGCTGTTTTTT
size: many; V: TRBV15; D: -; J: TRBJ1-6; CDR3: CATSTGGAYNSPLHF; DNA: TGTGCCACCAGCACTGGGGGGGCCTATAATTCACCCCTCCACTTT
size: many; V: TRBV28; D: TRBD2; J: TRBJ2-7; CDR3: CASSSVGLAESYEQYF; DNA: TGTGCCAGCAGTTCCGTAGGACTAGCGGAGTCCTACGAGCAGTACTTC